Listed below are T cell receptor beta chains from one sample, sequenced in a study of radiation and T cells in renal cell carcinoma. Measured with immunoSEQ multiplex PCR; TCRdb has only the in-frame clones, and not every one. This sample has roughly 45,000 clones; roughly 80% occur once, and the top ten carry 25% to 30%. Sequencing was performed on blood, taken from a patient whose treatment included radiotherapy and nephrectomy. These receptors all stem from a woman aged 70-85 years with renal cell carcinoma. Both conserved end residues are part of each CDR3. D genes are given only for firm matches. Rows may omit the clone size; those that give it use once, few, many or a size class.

CDR3nt: TGTGCCAGCAGAACAATCTATAGCAATCAGCCCCAGCATTTT; CDR3aa: CASRTIYSNQPQHF; v_gene: TRBV6-1; abundance: -; j_gene: TRBJ1-5; d_gene: -
CDR3nt: TGCGCCAGCACAGAAGGGAGGGGGGAGACCCAGTACTTC; CDR3aa: CASTEGRGETQYF; v_gene: TRBV5-1; abundance: once; j_gene: TRBJ2-5; d_gene: -
CDR3nt: TGTGCCAGCAGTTACTCCAGGGAAACCGAGCAGTACTTC; CDR3aa: CASSYSRETEQYF; v_gene: TRBV6-6; abundance: -; j_gene: TRBJ2-7; d_gene: -
CDR3nt: TGTGCCACAGGGACGGCTGGAAACACCATATATTTT; CDR3aa: CATGTAGNTIYF; v_gene: TRBV19; abundance: -; j_gene: TRBJ1-3; d_gene: -
CDR3nt: TGTGCCAGCAGTGGGACAGGGGGCAATCAGCCCCAGCATTTT; CDR3aa: CASSGTGGNQPQHF; v_gene: TRBV2; abundance: -; j_gene: TRBJ1-5; d_gene: TRBD1
CDR3nt: TGTGCCAGCAGCGGGACAGGGGAGACCCAGTACTTC; CDR3aa: CASSGTGETQYF; v_gene: TRBV6-1; abundance: -; j_gene: TRBJ2-5; d_gene: TRBD1
CDR3nt: TGTGCCAGCAGCCCTCGAGCTAGCGGGTCCTACAATGAGCAGTTCTTC; CDR3aa: CASSPRASGSYNEQFF; v_gene: TRBV9; abundance: -; j_gene: TRBJ2-1; d_gene: TRBD2
CDR3nt: TGTGCCAGCAGCTGGTGGGCTAGGTCTAGTCGCGATGAAAAACTGTTTTTT; CDR3aa: CASSWWARSSRDEKLFF; v_gene: TRBV5-8; abundance: -; j_gene: TRBJ1-4; d_gene: -
CDR3nt: TGCGCCAGCAGCTTGACAGGGGATAGTACTGAAGCTTTCTTT; CDR3aa: CASSLTGDSTEAFF; v_gene: TRBV5-1; abundance: -; j_gene: TRBJ1-1; d_gene: TRBD1
CDR3nt: TGTGCCAGCTCACCAGGGTACCAAGAGACCCAGTACTTC; CDR3aa: CASSPGYQETQYF; v_gene: TRBV18; abundance: -; j_gene: TRBJ2-5; d_gene: -
CDR3nt: TGTGCCAGCAGCTTCGGACTAGCGGGCCGGGATACGCAGTATTTT; CDR3aa: CASSFGLAGRDTQYF; v_gene: TRBV7-2; abundance: -; j_gene: TRBJ2-3; d_gene: TRBD2
CDR3nt: TGTGCCTCATCCGGGACACAAGATCAGCCCCAGCATTTT; CDR3aa: CASSGTQDQPQHF; v_gene: TRBV6-1; abundance: -; j_gene: TRBJ1-5; d_gene: -
CDR3nt: TGTGCCAGCAGCCAAGATCTCCTCGGGACTCCCTACGAGCAGTACTTC; CDR3aa: CASSQDLLGTPYEQYF; v_gene: TRBV4-2; abundance: -; j_gene: TRBJ2-7; d_gene: -
CDR3nt: TGTGCCAGCTCACCACCGACACAGGGGCCGGGCACCGGGGAGCTGTTTTTT; CDR3aa: CASSPPTQGPGTGELFF; v_gene: TRBV18; abundance: -; j_gene: TRBJ2-2; d_gene: TRBD1
CDR3nt: TGCGCCAGCAGCTTGTCCCCGGCCGGGACTGAGAACACTGAAGCTTTCTTT; CDR3aa: CASSLSPAGTENTEAFF; v_gene: TRBV5-1; abundance: -; j_gene: TRBJ1-1; d_gene: -
CDR3nt: TGTGCCAGTAGTATAGAGAACAGCATGAACACTGAAGCTTTCTTT; CDR3aa: CASSIENSMNTEAFF; v_gene: TRBV19; abundance: -; j_gene: TRBJ1-1; d_gene: -
CDR3nt: TGTGCCAGCAGCCCGCCAGAAGGAAACACTGAAGCTTTCTTT; CDR3aa: CASSPPEGNTEAFF; v_gene: TRBV2; abundance: -; j_gene: TRBJ1-1; d_gene: -
CDR3nt: TGTGCCAGTAGTATACCAGGGATAACCGATACGCAGTATTTT; CDR3aa: CASSIPGITDTQYF; v_gene: TRBV19; abundance: -; j_gene: TRBJ2-3; d_gene: -
CDR3nt: TGTGCCAGTAGTACGCCGAACACTGAAGCTTTCTTT; CDR3aa: CASSTPNTEAFF; v_gene: TRBV7-9; abundance: -; j_gene: TRBJ1-1; d_gene: -
CDR3nt: TGTGCCATCAGTGCTGCGCGGACAGGGGTCGAGCAGTACTTC; CDR3aa: CAISAARTGVEQYF; v_gene: TRBV10-3; abundance: -; j_gene: TRBJ2-7; d_gene: TRBD1
CDR3nt: TGTGCCAGCAGCCGGAAAGCGGGGGCCTGGGAGACCCAGTACTTC; CDR3aa: CASSRKAGAWETQYF; v_gene: TRBV7-2; abundance: once; j_gene: TRBJ2-5; d_gene: TRBD2
CDR3nt: TGTGCCAGCAGTCGACCGGGATCCGGGGCCAACGAGCAGTACTTC; CDR3aa: CASSRPGSGANEQYF; v_gene: TRBV27; abundance: -; j_gene: TRBJ2-7; d_gene: -
CDR3nt: TGTGCCAGCAGTGAAGGTAGAGGGGCTGGGGCCAACGTCCTGACTTTC; CDR3aa: CASSEGRGAGANVLTF; v_gene: TRBV6-1; abundance: once; j_gene: TRBJ2-6; d_gene: -